The 20 T cell receptor beta chains below all came from one sample that was sequenced in a study of shared clonotypes between healthy human individuals. The protocol was immunoSEQ multiplex PCR, while the TCRdb copy is restricted to in-frame clones and leaves out a portion. The data show 300,000 or so clones, approximately 79% seen once. Input material: memory CD4+ T cells sorted from blood. Subset reported: CD45RA-negative fraction. Receptors originate from a man aged 25-40 years in good health.

The chain carries TRBV6-5 and TRBJ2-2; no clear D. This CDR3 has 15 residues. V gave up 2 bases and J gave up 2 bases, with 9 bases separating them. Germline CDR1 and CDR2: MNHEY and SVGAGI. The CDR3 bases are TGTGCCAGCAGTTACCAACCAAGCAACACCGGGGAGCTGTTTTTT. Translating gives CASSYQPSNTGELFF.

The chain combines TRBV5-1 with TRBJ2-7; perhaps TRBD1 as D (6 bases). CDR1 is SGHRS, CDR2 YFSETQ, per germline. The CDR3 length is 15 residues. The V gene lost 2 bases and the J gene lost 3 bases, with 15 bases spanning the gap. This chain's CDR3 is CASSLAPGQNYEQYF. Written as DNA, the CDR3 is TGCGCCAGCAGCTTAGCGCCTGGACAGAACTACGAGCAGTACTTC.

This clone was detected only a few times. The chain is built from TRBV2 and TRBJ2-5; D is uncertain. The V end lost 4 bases, the J end lost 5 bases, and 17 bases lay between the germline ends. This CDR3 has 15 amino acids. CDR1 and CDR2 (germline): SNHLY, FYNNEI. CDR3 residues: CASSVSRGEEETQYF. The CDR3 nucleotides are TGTGCCAGCAGTGTTTCCCGAGGAGAGGAGGAGACCCAGTACTTC.

J is TRBJ2-5 and V is TRBV1; the D call in the table, TRBD2, was not verified against the DNA. TRBV1 is an annotated pseudogene. The length of the CDR3 is 17 residues. Here the CDR3 reads CTSSQDRTSGRAGTQYF. The CDR3 nucleotides are TGCACCAGCAGCCAAGATAGGACTAGCGGGAGGGCTGGGACCCAGTACTTC.

V usage is TRBV7-8 and J usage is TRBJ1-1; D uncertain. Germline V lookup: CDR1 SGHVS, CDR2 FQNEAQ. The CDR3 runs to 15 residues. The V end lost 5 bases, the J end lost 1 base, and 14 bases lay between the germline ends. CDR3 residues: CASSPSRTRNTEAFF. The CDR3 DNA reads TGTGCCAGCAGCCCATCCCGAACAAGGAACACTGAAGCTTTCTTT.

The chain carries TRBV5-1 and TRBJ2-3; 7 positions agree with TRBD1. V was pared by 1 base and J by 0 bases, with 11 bases of the junction left unmatched. The CDR3 consists of 18 residues. Per germline, CDR1 SGHRS and CDR2 YFSETQ. CDR3 residues: CASSLNPMGQSSTDTQYF. The CDR3 coding sequence is TGCGCCAGCAGCTTGAACCCGATGGGACAGAGCAGCACAGATACGCAGTATTTT.

The gene calls are TRBV5-1 and TRBJ2-3; D tentatively fits TRBD1 or TRBD2 (5 bases each). The CDR3 extends over 15 amino acids. Germline lookup yields CDR1 SGHRS and CDR2 YFSETQ. With 7 bases removed from V and 0 bases from J, the gap between germline ends came to 15 bases. CDR3 in DNA: TGCGCCAGCCGCCCCGGGACCTCTAGCACAGATACGCAGTATTTT. This codes for CASRPGTSSTDTQYF.

The chain couples TRBV13 to TRBJ1-3; D unclear. The CDR3 length is 16 residues. The V gene lost 2 bases and the J gene lost 0 bases, with 11 bases spanning the gap. CDR1 is PRHDT, CDR2 FYEKMQ, per germline (reference sequence). The CDR3 spells CASSLLLGPSGNTIYF. CDR3 DNA: TGTGCCAGCAGCTTACTTCTCGGCCCCTCTGGAAACACCATATATTTT. Full variable domain (remainder filled in from reference TRBV13 and TRBJ1-3): AAGVIQSPRHLIKEKRETATLKCYPIPRHDTVYWYQQGPGQDPQFLISFYEKMQSDKGSIPDRFSAQQFSDYHSELNMSSLELGDSALYFCASSLLLGPSGNTIYFGEGSWLTVV.

This chain links TRBV5-1 with TRBJ1-1, with TRBD1 matching over 7 bases. V shed 4 bases, J shed 1 base, and the junction held 7 bases outside the gene matches. The CDR3 contains 15 residues. Germline V gene data show CDR1 as SGHRS and CDR2 as YFSETQ. Here the CDR3 DNA reads TGCGCCAGCAGCCCGACCGGGACAGCGAACACTGAAGCTTTCTTT. It codes for CASSPTGTANTEAFF.

The rearrangement joins TRBV28 to TRBJ2-7; 7 bases map to TRBD2. The trim removed 3 bases at V and 3 bases at J, leaving 5 bases unmatched. The CDR3 has 14 residues. The germline CDR1 and CDR2 sequences are MDHEN and SYDVKM. As DNA, the CDR3 is TGTGCCAGCAGTTTGGGGGGGATCCTCTACGAGCAGTACTTC. Protein: CASSLGGILYEQYF.

This chain joins TRBV6-1 and TRBJ2-5; D may be TRBD1 (5 bases). CDR1 and CDR2 (germline): MNHNS, SASEGT. Trimming pared 0 bases from V and 2 bases from J, leaving 13 bases between. This CDR3 region has 16 residues. The CDR3 loop is CASSEALPGWQETQYF. CDR3 sequence (DNA): TGTGCCAGCAGTGAAGCGCTTCCAGGGTGGCAAGAGACCCAGTACTTC.

CDR3 bases: TGTGCCAGCGGAGGGACCGCCGGCCAGCCCCAGCATTTT. It is translated as CASGGTAGQPQHF. This sequence joins TRBV6-1 and TRBJ1-5; perhaps TRBD1 as D (5 bases). Per the germline V gene, CDR1 is MNHNS and CDR2 is SASEGT. This CDR3 has 13 amino acids. V lost 8 bases and J lost 7, with 15 bases in between.

The chain uses TRBV7-4 and TRBJ2-2; either TRBD1 or TRBD2 may fit D (5 bases each). CDR1 SGHVT and CDR2 SQSDAQ come from the germline V gene. V lost 1 base to trimming and J lost 7 bases, with 22 bases between them. The CDR3 extends over 18 amino acids. CDR3 DNA sequence: TGTGCCAGCAGCTTAGAGACAGTCCCGGGGTTAAGCATCGGGGAGCTGTTTTTT. It specifies CASSLETVPGLSIGELFF.

This chain connects TRBV6-6 to TRBJ2-7; the D gene could be TRBD1 or TRBD2 (5 bases each). V lost 5 bases, J lost 0 bases, and 11 bases lay in between. The CDR3 has 14 amino acids. Per the germline V gene, CDR1 is MNHNY and CDR2 is SVGAGI (reference sequence). CDR3 bases: TGTGCCAGCAGTCCCGAGGGGTTCTCCTACGAGCAGTACTTC. This sequence encodes CASSPEGFSYEQYF.

V and J are TRBV27 and TRBJ2-7, with D possibly being TRBD2 (6 bases). The V gene lost 8 bases and the J gene lost 7 bases, with 21 bases spanning the gap. The CDR3 extends over 14 amino acids. Germline CDR1 MNHEY, CDR2 SMNVEV (reference sequence). The CDR3 coding sequence is TGTGCCAGCTCCCTGTTCCCGGGGGACGGGGAGCAGTACTTC. Its protein is CASSLFPGDGEQYF.

The genes are TRBV2 and TRBJ2-3, with 12 bases that match TRBD2. The CDR3 has 15 amino acids. The V and J ends lost 6 bases and 3 bases, in that order; junction bases with no gene match: 4. The germline CDR1 and CDR2 sequences are SNHLY and FYNNEI. The CDR3 loop reads CASSQLAGGTDTQYF. DNA of the CDR3: TGTGCCAGCAGCCAACTAGCGGGAGGAACAGATACGCAGTATTTT.

This clone came up a few times. The rearrangement uses TRBV11-3 and TRBJ2-1; possibly TRBD1 for D (6 bases). The germline CDR1 and CDR2 sequences are SGHNT and YENEEA. V dropped 3 bases and J dropped 9 bases, with 12 bases sitting between them. The CDR3 totals 13 residues. CDR3 nucleotide sequence: TGTGCCAGCAGCTTTCACAGGGCTTCTGAGCAGTTCTTC. It is translated as CASSFHRASEQFF.

This rearrangement joins TRBV9 to TRBJ2-3, with a tentative D call TRBD1 (6 bases). CDR1 is SGDLS and CDR2 is YYNGEE in the germline V gene. The CDR3 consists of 17 residues. The V and J ends lost 4 bases and 7 bases respectively, with 25 bases between them. The CDR3 DNA sequence: TGTGCCAGCAGCCCCCGAAGGGCGACAGGAAATCTCTATACGCAGTATTTT. It is translated as CASSPRRATGNLYTQYF.

This chain joins TRBV7-8 and TRBJ2-2; 12 nucleotides match TRBD2. The germline V gene has CDR1 SGHVS and CDR2 FQNEAQ. Trimming took 3 bases from V and 2 from J; bases not matched to a gene: 4. The CDR3 is 17 residues long. This chain's CDR3 is CASSFSSGRANTGELFF. CDR3 nucleotides: TGTGCCAGCAGCTTTTCTAGCGGGAGGGCCAACACCGGGGAGCTGTTTTTT.

The chain recombines TRBV6-5 with TRBJ1-5, with 7 bases aligning to TRBD1. V shed 5 bases, J shed 5 bases, and the junction held 3 bases outside the gene matches. Germline V gene sequence: CDR1 MNHEY, CDR2 SVGAGI. The CDR3 is 13 amino acids. CDR3 residues: CASSHDRDQPQHF. The DNA for the CDR3 is TGTGCCAGCAGTCACGACAGGGATCAGCCCCAGCATTTT.